The source of this T cell receptor beta chain is a study of spatial heterogeneity in lung cancer. This clonotype was counted only a few times. The CDR3 totals 16 residues. J lost 0 bases, V lost 2 bases, and 3 bases had no gene match. Germline CDR1 SGHTA, CDR2 FQGNSA. Time point of the sample: blood at routine non-recurrence follow-up after resection. Tumor, nontumor lung or frozen PBMC supplied whole RNA, sequenced without sorting. TCRdb re-called the 5' RACE reads through MiXCR, storing one row per CDR3 protein. The table lists roughly 120,000 distinct CDR3 sequences, more than 10% of them singletons, with over 15% in the top ten.

The source is a male donor with early-stage non-small cell lung cancer. V gene TRBV7-2 combines with J gene TRBJ2-2; 7 bases fit TRBD2. The specimen comprised PBMCs, sampled at follow-up. CDR3 amino acids: CASSLPRGANTGELFF. CDR3 coding DNA: TGTGCCAGCAGCTTACCCCGGGGGGCGAACACCGGGGAGCTGTTTTTT.